The 18 T cell receptor beta chains below were found in one sample sequenced in a study of blood T cell repertoires in COVID-19. Clones were read by immunoSEQ multiplex PCR, and TCRdb kept only the in-frame ones, dropping some. The sample has 190,000 or so clones; approximately 86% are singletons. Material: peripheral blood. The receptors here all came from a middle-aged man with active or convalescent COVID-19.

The chain joins TRBV27 to TRBJ2-3; tentative D call: TRBD2 (5 bases). V shed 2 bases and J shed 4 bases, with 7 bases lying between them. The CDR3 runs 13 residues. Germline-derived CDR1 and CDR2 are MNHEY and SMNVEV (reference sequence). CDR3 sequence reads: CASSLGAADTQYF. The DNA of the CDR3 is TGTGCCAGCAGTTTAGGAGCGGCAGATACGCAGTATTTT.

The chain employs TRBV5-1 and TRBJ1-2, with D unclear. Trimming stripped 4 bases from V and 4 bases from J, with 17 bases between. Germline values: CDR1 SGHRS, CDR2 YFSETQ. The CDR3 runs 15 residues. Written as DNA, the CDR3 is TGCGCCAGCAGCCTCGGACTGGTTGGGTCCTATGGCTACACCTTC. Its protein product is CASSLGLVGSYGYTF.

The chain uses TRBV6-1 and TRBJ1-2; TRBD1 might be the D (6 bases). This CDR3 is 14 amino acids long. Trimming took 0 bases from V and 6 from J, leaving 11 bases between them. CDR1 is MNHNS and CDR2 is SASEGT in the germline V gene. The CDR3 region has the DNA TGTGCCAGCAGTGAAGCGAATGGGGGCGATGGCTACACCTTC. It translates to CASSEANGGDGYTF.

This sequence joins TRBV11-2 and TRBJ1-5; 7 bases are shared with TRBD1. The junction had 10 bases not matched to a gene; V was cut back by 11 bases and J by 0 bases. Germline CDR1 is SGHAT and CDR2 is FQNNGV. The CDR3 runs to 15 residues. The CDR3 nucleotides are TGTGCCGCAAAGACAGGGCAATGTAGCAATCAGCCCCAGCATTTT. Translation gives CAAKTGQCSNQPQHF.

Only one count was recorded for this clone. The chain has TRBV12-3 or TRBV12-4 and TRBJ1-3; the D is unclear. This CDR3 spans 13 amino acids. With 6 bases removed from V and 0 bases from J, the gap between germline ends came to 6 bases. The CDR3 DNA is TGTGCCAGCAGGCGCGACTCTGGAAACACCATATATTTT. Its translation is CASRRDSGNTIYF.

The chain joins TRBV12-5 to TRBJ2-1; D not certain. This CDR3 is 10 amino acids long. Per germline, CDR1 LGHNT and CDR2 FRNRAP. With 6 bases removed from V and 7 bases from J, the gap between germline ends came to 4 bases. CDR3 sequence (DNA): TGTGCTAGTGGCCAAAATGAGCAGTTCTTC. Its protein is CASGQNEQFF.

This rearrangement joins TRBV28 to TRBJ1-2; perhaps TRBD1 as D (6 bases). CDR1 is MDHEN, CDR2 SYDVKM, per germline. The CDR3 length is 13 residues. Trimming shortened V by 6 bases and J by 5 bases, and 13 bases separated the two germline ends. The CDR3 bases are TGTGCCAGCAGACAGGGACGGGGATATGGCTACACCTTC. As protein: CASRQGRGYGYTF.

This clone showed up just once. CDR3: CASSAHRGLSRNTEAFF. The CDR3 nucleotides read TGTGCCAGCTCAGCACACAGGGGATTGAGTCGGAACACTGAAGCTTTCTTT. This sequence joins TRBV18 and TRBJ1-1; 7 nucleotides match TRBD1. The CDR3 length is 17 residues. In germline, CDR1 is KGHSH, CDR2 LQKENI. V gave up 5 bases and J gave up 1 base; unmatched junction bases: 13.

The chain is built from TRBV7-9 and TRBJ1-3; D is uncertain. Trimming cost V 6 bases and J 0 bases, with 12 bases left between them. The CDR3 sequence is 15 residues long. From germline, CDR1 is SEHNR and CDR2 FQNEAQ (reference sequence). CDR3 residues: CASRLTGSSGNTIYF. In DNA, the CDR3 is TGTGCCAGCAGGTTGACCGGGAGCTCTGGAAACACCATATATTTT.

The rearrangement links TRBV5-1 to TRBJ1-1; TRBD1 might be the D (5 bases). CDR3 length equals 16 residues. Looked up from germline, CDR1 is SGHRS and CDR2 is YFSETQ. The V end lost 2 bases, the J end lost 1 base, and 15 bases lay between the germline ends. CDR3 nucleotides: TGCGCCAGCAGCTTAGTTACAGGAACACCGAACACTGAAGCTTTCTTT. Amino acids: CASSLVTGTPNTEAFF.

The chain carries TRBV4-3 and TRBJ2-7, with 8 bases aligning to TRBD1. CDR3 length: 14 residues. Germline loops: CDR1 LGHNA, CDR2 YSLEER. Germline trimming cut 0 bases from V and 5 bases from J; bases unmatched to any gene: 3. The CDR3 nucleotides are TGCGCCAGCAGCCAAGATTCAGGGGGCGACGAGCAGTACTTC. Its protein is CASSQDSGGDEQYF.

The V gene is TRBV6-1, the J gene TRBJ1-1; D perhaps matches TRBD1 (6 bases). Germline V gives CDR1 MNHNS, CDR2 SASEGT. This CDR3 comprises 14 residues. The V end lost 1 base, the J end lost 4 bases, and 10 bases lay between the germline ends. CDR3 protein: CASSEGGGGTEAFF. In DNA form, the CDR3 reads TGTGCCAGCAGTGAAGGGGGGGGCGGCACTGAAGCTTTCTTT.

The genes are TRBV6-5 and TRBJ1-5; D gene uncertain. The V gene lost 7 bases and the J gene lost 2 bases, with 9 bases spanning the gap. Germline CDR1 and CDR2: MNHEY and SVGAGI. The length of the CDR3 is 13 residues. CDR3 protein: CASILSGNQPQHF. In DNA form, the CDR3 reads TGTGCCAGCATTCTGTCGGGCAATCAGCCCCAGCATTTT.

The gene calls are TRBV3-1 (or the pseudogene TRBV3-2) and TRBJ1-3, with D possibly matching TRBD1 (5 bases). Trimming left V 5 bases short and J 11 bases short, with 13 bases between. The CDR3 spans 12 residues. The V gene's germline CDR1 is LGHDT and CDR2 YNNKEL (reference sequence). The CDR3 is CASSVRGNAIYF. The CDR3 region has the DNA TGTGCCAGCAGCGTCCGGGGGAACGCCATATATTTT.

This clone was counted a single time. J is TRBJ1-5 and V is TRBV4-1; D is ambiguous. Germline V lookup: CDR1 MGHRA, CDR2 YSYEKL. V dropped 0 bases and J dropped 7 bases, with 7 bases sitting between them. The length of the CDR3 is 13 residues. This CDR3 reads CASSQDRRQPQHF. CDR3 sequence (DNA): TGCGCCAGCAGCCAAGATCGGAGGCAGCCCCAGCATTTT.

The gene calls are TRBV6-4 and TRBJ2-3; D might be TRBD2 (5 bases). Trimming took 2 bases from V and 1 from J, leaving 10 bases between them. The CDR3 consists of 15 residues. From germline, CDR1 is MRHNA and CDR2 SNTAGT. The CDR3 protein is CASSDTWRGTDTQYF. Here the CDR3 DNA reads TGTGCCAGCAGTGACACGTGGCGGGGCACAGATACGCAGTATTTT.

The chain joins TRBV28 to TRBJ1-2, with 7 bases that match TRBD1. The CDR3 has 12 amino acids. J lost 4 bases, V lost 7 bases, and 3 bases had no gene match. Germline V lookup: CDR1 MDHEN, CDR2 SYDVKM. CDR3 in DNA: TGTGCCAGCACCGGGACAGTCTATGGCTACACCTTC. It codes for CASTGTVYGYTF.

The V call is TRBV5-4, the J call TRBJ1-1, with TRBD1 as a possible D gene (6 bases). The V gene's germline CDR1 is SGHNT and CDR2 YYREEE (reference sequence). The V end lost 3 bases, the J end lost 0 bases, and 9 bases lay between the germline ends. The CDR3 spans 14 residues. The CDR3 reads CASSSGVLNTEAFF. The CDR3 DNA reads TGTGCCAGCAGCTCAGGGGTACTGAACACTGAAGCTTTCTTT.